One TCR beta chain is described in this entry. What it binds is not known. CDR3 length equals 14 residues. The germline V and J ends were trimmed by 6 bases and 8 bases, with 16 bases remaining between them. CDR1 and CDR2 (germline): WNHNN, SYGVQD (reference sequence). The record originates from a study of cytomegalovirus exposure and HLA in healthy donors. Overall study findings and caveats: It was confirmed in vitro that three of the CMV-associated chains were specific for CMV antigens. The study listed under 200 cytomegalovirus-associated TCR beta chains. Reported performance of the classifier showed diagnosis of cytomegalovirus status with high specificity and sensitivity.

Libraries were prepared by immunoSEQ multiplex PCR; TCRdb keeps only in-frame clonotypes and omits some of them. The sample lists about 330,000 clones, 87% occurring once. The donors were in the roughly 110-subject validation cohort, distinct from the approximately 610-subject first cohort. The sequenced sample consisted of PBMCs. The clonotype was recovered from a woman in her twenties or thirties in good health and CMV-seropositive. The chain is built from TRBV10-1 and TRBJ1-4; D is ambiguous. CDR3 residues: CASSHSGPNEKLFF. The CDR3, as DNA: TGCGCCAGCAGCCACAGTGGGCCAAACGAAAAACTGTTTTTT.